This T cell receptor beta chain appears in the sequencing data of a study of regulatory T cells in long-lasting Graves disease. Overall study findings and caveats: The analysis examined peripheral blood only and excluded thyroid tissue. Because few samples were included, accuracy may have been lower.

This clonotype has ten or more counts. Its specificity is not known. Described time point: newly diagnosed GD, antithyroid drugs for less than 3 months. From PBMCs, RNA was extracted and then used to make the TCR library. This CDR3 contains 14 residues. In germline, CDR1 is GTSNPN, CDR2 SVGIG (reference sequence). Germline trimming cut 5 bases from V and 6 bases from J; bases unmatched to any gene: 8. CDR3-region Arm-PCR and iRepertoire HTBI primers produced the TCR beta libraries. MiXCR was run by TCRdb on the multiplex PCR reads, yielding one entry per CDR3 protein. Here the sample spans about 500,000 distinct CDR3 sequences, roughly 16% being singletons. These data also featured in a second study, about T cells in Graves' hyperthyroidism and ophthalmopathy.

This chain joins TRBV30 and TRBJ2-1; 9 bases line up with TRBD2. The starting material was peripheral blood mononuclear cells (PBMCs), obtained at new diagnosis, from a patient treated with antithyroid drugs. This receptor was taken from a man in his forties or fifties with Graves disease. The CDR3 loop is CAWELAGGPNEQFF. CDR3 sequence (DNA): TGTGCCTGGGAGCTGGCGGGAGGGCCCAATGAGCAGTTCTTC.